A selection of T cell receptor beta chains follows, all from one sample in a study of T cell responses to AZD1222 COVID-19 vaccine. The data were produced by immunoSEQ multiplex PCR, yet TCRdb's version contains in-frame clones alone and is incomplete. Here the sample spans around 26,000 clones, roughly 88% being singletons. The material was peripheral blood, obtained 28 days after the second AZD1222 dose. The receptors come from an adult who received the AZD1222 COVID-19 vaccine. The CDR3 runs from the conserved cysteine through the conserved F or W. The order of the fields is CDR3 length, clone size, V gene, J gene, D gene, CDR3 protein, CDR3 DNA. A D gene is named only where the DNA matches it firmly. Clone size is stated in some rows and not others, as once, few, many or a class when expanded.

16	-	TRBV7-9	TRBJ2-2	-	CASSQLRGLNTGELFF	TGTGCCAGCAGCCAGCTCCGGGGGTTGAACACCGGGGAGCTGTTTTTT
17	-	TRBV5-1	TRBJ2-5	TRBD2	CASSLASSGGAFETQYF	TGCGCCAGCAGCTTGGCTTCTAGCGGGGGGGCCTTTGAGACCCAGTACTTC
17	-	TRBV3-1/TRBV3-2	TRBJ2-2	TRBD1	CASSQVQTGANTGELFF	TGTGCCAGCAGCCAAGTTCAAACAGGGGCCAACACCGGGGAGCTGTTTTTT
16	-	TRBV7-8	TRBJ1-4	TRBD1	CASSQGGTATNEKLFF	TGTGCCAGCAGCCAAGGAGGGACAGCAACTAATGAAAAACTGTTTTTT
18	-	TRBV9	TRBJ2-2	TRBD2	CASSDPTSGGAETGELFF	TGTGCCAGCAGCGACCCGACTAGCGGGGGGGCCGAGACCGGGGAGCTGTTTTTT
12	once	TRBV28	TRBJ2-7	-	CASSLTVGEQYF	TGTGCCAGCAGTTTAACCGTTGGGGAGCAGTACTTC
16	-	TRBV7-6	TRBJ1-3	-	CASSLGALTSGNTIYF	TGTGCCAGCAGCTTAGGGGCCCTTACCTCTGGAAACACCATATATTTT
16	-	TRBV4-2	TRBJ1-2	TRBD1	CASSPTSGQGIYGYTF	TGTGCCAGCAGCCCCACGTCGGGACAGGGTATCTATGGCTACACCTTC
13	-	TRBV7-8	TRBJ2-5	-	CASRLQSQETQYF	TGTGCCAGCAGGCTACAGAGCCAAGAGACCCAGTACTTC
15	few	TRBV4-3	TRBJ2-3	TRBD1	CASSQDRTGPDTQYF	TGCGCCAGCAGCCAAGACAGGACAGGGCCAGATACGCAGTATTTT
13	-	TRBV6-1	TRBJ1-2	-	CASSEGSRYGYTF	TGTGCCAGCAGTGAAGGTAGCAGATATGGCTACACCTTC
11	-	TRBV6-2/TRBV6-3	TRBJ1-6	-	CASSTGSPLHF	TGTGCCAGCAGTACCGGATCACCCCTCCACTTT
10	-	TRBV28	TRBJ2-1	-	CASRSNEQFF	TGTGCCAGCAGATCCAATGAGCAGTTCTTC